The 16 T cell receptor beta chains presented below share a single source sample, sequenced in a study of shared clonotypes between healthy human individuals. Only in-frame clones appear in the TCRdb table, and some are missing; sequencing was by immunoSEQ multiplex PCR. The sample consists of almost 750,000 clones, roughly two thirds of them appearing once. The specimen was memory CD4+ T cells sorted from blood. This sample's subset: CD45RA-negative fraction. The receptors originated from a woman in her twenties or thirties in good health.

The CDR3 is CASSSVRRGTYEQYF. The CDR3 DNA reads as TGCGCCAGCAGCTCCGTACGCCGGGGGACGTACGAGCAGTACTTC. The chain links TRBV5-1 to TRBJ2-7; possibly TRBD2 for D (6 bases). Per the germline V gene, CDR1 is SGHRS and CDR2 is YFSETQ. The ends were cut back, 3 bases at V and 4 bases at J, with 17 bases in the middle. The CDR3 sequence is 15 residues long.

The chain couples TRBV12-2 to TRBJ2-7; TRBD2, the table's D call, lacks a check against the DNA. TRBV12-2 is deemed a pseudogene. CDR3 size: 18 residues. The CDR3 sequence: CASRYHLCAGLADYEQYF. DNA for the CDR3: TGTGCAAGTCGTTACCACCTGTGCGCGGGACTAGCAGACTACGAGCAGTACTTC.

Comments on this clone: A clone one base away is much larger, so this may be a read error. Distinct nucleotide sequences in the sample also encode this CDR3. CDR3 region: CASSLGSGGYNEQFF. DNA of the CDR3: TGCGCCAGCAGCTTAGGTAGCGGGGGCTACAATGAGCAGTTCTTC. This chain uses TRBV5-1 with TRBJ2-1; 9 positions match TRBD2. With V trimmed by 2 bases and J by 3 bases, 3 bases remained unmatched. The germline gives CDR1 SGHRS, CDR2 YFSETQ. There are 15 residues in the CDR3.

The chain employs TRBV10-3 and TRBJ2-1; the match to TRBD2 covers 11 bases. CDR1 is ENHRY and CDR2 is SYGVKD in the germline V gene. The CDR3 loop spans 17 amino acids. V dropped 4 bases and J dropped 4; count of bases not matched to a gene: 9. The CDR3 protein is CAISGAGLAGYYNEQFF. In nucleotides, the CDR3 is TGTGCCATCAGTGGGGCCGGACTAGCGGGCTATTACAATGAGCAGTTCTTC.

The chain recombines TRBV16 with TRBJ1-2, with D perhaps TRBD1 (5 bases). The CDR3 contains 17 residues. Germline CDR1 and CDR2: KGHSY and FQNENV. Trimming pared 4 bases from V and 0 bases from J, leaving 18 bases between. The CDR3 DNA reads TGTGCCAGCAGCCCATATGCGGGACGCGGAGCTAACTATGGCTACACCTTC. Protein sequence: CASSPYAGRGANYGYTF.

The chain couples TRBV25-1 to TRBJ2-7; weak D call: TRBD2 (5 bases). From germline, CDR1 is MGHDK and CDR2 SYGVNS. The CDR3 extends over 15 amino acids. Trimming stripped 1 base from V and 0 bases from J, with 10 bases between. The CDR3 region has the DNA TGTGCCAGCAGTGAATCTGGGAGCGGCTCCTACGAGCAGTACTTC. It yields the protein CASSESGSGSYEQYF.

This clone was recorded only once. This may be a read error: a much more frequent sequence differs by one nucleotide. This rearrangement joins TRBV13 to TRBJ2-3; D remains unclear. V was trimmed by 4 bases and J by 0 bases, leaving 5 bases between them. Germline CDR1 PRHDT, CDR2 FYEKMQ (reference sequence). The CDR3 runs 13 residues. CDR3 sequence (DNA): TGTGCCAGCAGCTCCCTTAGCACAGATACGCAGTATTTT. This encodes CASSSLSTDTQYF.

V gene TRBV28 combines with J gene TRBJ2-7; D possibly corresponds to TRBD1 (6 bases). The CDR3 totals 14 residues. Germline V gene lookup returns CDR1 MDHEN and CDR2 SYDVKM. With 4 bases removed from V and 6 bases from J, the gap between germline ends came to 16 bases. The DNA of the CDR3 is TGTGCCAGCAGTTATCAGGGGCCTCCCCCCGAGCAGTACTTC. Translating it yields CASSYQGPPPEQYF.

The J gene is TRBJ1-3, the V gene TRBV9; possible D gene TRBD1, 6 bases. The CDR3 is made up of 15 amino acids. V was trimmed by 0 bases and J by 0 bases, leaving 7 bases between them. CDR1 is SGDLS and CDR2 is YYNGEE in the germline V gene. The CDR3 loop reads CASSVGGGSGNTIYF. The CDR3 DNA reads TGTGCCAGCAGCGTAGGAGGGGGCTCTGGAAACACCATATATTTT.

V is TRBV27 and J is TRBJ2-3, with TRBD2 matching over 9 bases. The CDR3 loop spans 18 amino acids. Unmatched junction bases numbered 11, after V lost 0 bases and J lost 4 bases. The V gene's germline CDR1 is MNHEY and CDR2 SMNVEV (reference sequence). CDR3: CASSLSPVASGKADTQYF. The CDR3 DNA is TGTGCCAGCAGTTTATCGCCGGTGGCTAGCGGGAAGGCAGATACGCAGTATTTT.

The V call is TRBV28, the J call TRBJ2-7; D is ambiguous. Germline V gene data show CDR1 as MDHEN and CDR2 as SYDVKM. The CDR3 spans 15 residues. With 5 bases removed from V and 4 bases from J, the gap between germline ends came to 18 bases. CDR3 loop: CASSVAGSAGYEQYF. The CDR3 coding sequence is TGTGCCAGCAGTGTAGCCGGCAGTGCTGGATACGAGCAGTACTTC. Drawing the rest from reference TRBV28 and TRBJ2-7, the complete variable domain is DVKVTQSSRYLVKRTGEKVFLECVQDMDHENMFWYRQDPGLGLRLIYFSYDVKMKEKGDIPEGYSVSREKKERFSLILESASTNQTSMYLCASSVAGSAGYEQYFGPGTRLTVT.

This clone was observed a handful of times. V is TRBV4-1 and J is TRBJ2-1, with D possibly TRBD2 on 5 matching bases. V lost 3 bases, J lost 7 bases, and 16 bases lay in between. The V gene's germline CDR1 is MGHRA and CDR2 YSYEKL. The CDR3 consists of 15 residues. Here the CDR3 DNA reads TGCGCCAGCAGCCAGGTTACACGGGGTAGAAATGAGCAGTTCTTC. This sequence encodes CASSQVTRGRNEQFF.

The genes are TRBV5-1 and TRBJ1-1; D is unresolved. This CDR3 has 14 amino acids. The germline V and J ends were trimmed by 1 base and 3 bases, with 10 bases remaining between them. Germline lookup yields CDR1 SGHRS and CDR2 YFSETQ. CDR3 DNA: TGCGCCAGCAGCTTGTTGGAGACCTACACTGAAGCTTTCTTT. Amino acid sequence: CASSLLETYTEAFF.

A remark on this clone: Other DNA sequences within the sample encode an identical CDR3. The rearrangement links TRBV10-3 to TRBJ1-1; 8 bases are a match to TRBD1. There are 14 residues in the CDR3. Looked up from germline, CDR1 is ENHRY and CDR2 is SYGVKD. Germline trimming cut 6 bases from V and 1 base from J; bases unmatched to any gene: 4. CDR3 protein: CAIRPGQENTEAFF. The CDR3 DNA sequence: TGTGCCATCAGACCGGGACAGGAGAACACTGAAGCTTTCTTT.

The genes are TRBV20-1 and TRBJ1-2; no definite D call. Trimming removed 6 bases at V and 8 bases at J, with 10 bases between. This CDR3 spans 10 amino acids. Germline V lookup: CDR1 DFQATT, CDR2 SNEGSKA (reference sequence). CDR3 residues: CSARIGGYTF. CDR3 DNA: TGCAGTGCCAGAATCGGGGGCTACACCTTC.

The V call is TRBV5-6, the J call TRBJ1-1; unclear D gene. V dropped 2 bases and J dropped 11 bases, with 10 bases sitting between them. The CDR3 has 11 residues. Germline CDR1 and CDR2: SGHDT and YYEEEE. CDR3 amino acids: CASSFGGRAFF. The CDR3 region has the DNA TGTGCCAGCAGCTTTGGAGGGAGGGCTTTCTTT.